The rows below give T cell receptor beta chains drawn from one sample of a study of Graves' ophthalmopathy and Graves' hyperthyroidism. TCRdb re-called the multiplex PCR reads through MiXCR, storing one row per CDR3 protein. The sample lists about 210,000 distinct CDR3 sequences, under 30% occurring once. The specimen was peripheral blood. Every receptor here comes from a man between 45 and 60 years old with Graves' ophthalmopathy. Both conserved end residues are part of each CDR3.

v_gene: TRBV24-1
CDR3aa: CATSEPTGVGELFF

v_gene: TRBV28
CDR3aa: CASSTIGRHTGELFF

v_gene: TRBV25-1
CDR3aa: CASSDSWGSNQPQHF

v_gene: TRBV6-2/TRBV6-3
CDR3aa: CASTPGGYYTEAFF

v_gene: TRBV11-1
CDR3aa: CASSQGLAGVAYEQYF

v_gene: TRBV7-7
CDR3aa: CASSPYSGQTTGELFF

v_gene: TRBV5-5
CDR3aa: CASSLQSGQGFGYTF

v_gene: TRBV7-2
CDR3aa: CASSLRRGRPTGELFF

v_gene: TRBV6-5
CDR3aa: CASSYSAGAEEQYF

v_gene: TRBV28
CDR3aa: CASTTPSANEQYF

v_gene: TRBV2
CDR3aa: CASSEEAGTSQPQHF

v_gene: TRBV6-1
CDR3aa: CASLNLRNTEAFF

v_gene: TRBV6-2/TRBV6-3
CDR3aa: CASSYRGQSNTEAFF

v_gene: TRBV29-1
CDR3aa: CSAKTALAGGEQYF

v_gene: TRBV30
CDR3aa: CAWSVLAGGWETQYF

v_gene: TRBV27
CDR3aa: CASSSEGHTEAFF

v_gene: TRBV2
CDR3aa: CASKPGVSSGELFF

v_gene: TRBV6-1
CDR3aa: CASSTTWTAVTGELFF

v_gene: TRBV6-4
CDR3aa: CASCTDASGRSSGELFF

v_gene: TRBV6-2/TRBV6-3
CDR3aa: CASSSRDRSLLAKNIQYF

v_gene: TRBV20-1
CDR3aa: CSAHYEQYF

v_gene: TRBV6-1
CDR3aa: CASSGAQGLVSNTGELFF

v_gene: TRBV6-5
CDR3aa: CASSSLTYGTSGRYETQYF

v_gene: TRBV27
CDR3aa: CASKPAGDSNQPQHF

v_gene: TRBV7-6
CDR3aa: CASSLAPGRDQPQHF

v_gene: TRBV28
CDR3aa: CASREIGKAFF